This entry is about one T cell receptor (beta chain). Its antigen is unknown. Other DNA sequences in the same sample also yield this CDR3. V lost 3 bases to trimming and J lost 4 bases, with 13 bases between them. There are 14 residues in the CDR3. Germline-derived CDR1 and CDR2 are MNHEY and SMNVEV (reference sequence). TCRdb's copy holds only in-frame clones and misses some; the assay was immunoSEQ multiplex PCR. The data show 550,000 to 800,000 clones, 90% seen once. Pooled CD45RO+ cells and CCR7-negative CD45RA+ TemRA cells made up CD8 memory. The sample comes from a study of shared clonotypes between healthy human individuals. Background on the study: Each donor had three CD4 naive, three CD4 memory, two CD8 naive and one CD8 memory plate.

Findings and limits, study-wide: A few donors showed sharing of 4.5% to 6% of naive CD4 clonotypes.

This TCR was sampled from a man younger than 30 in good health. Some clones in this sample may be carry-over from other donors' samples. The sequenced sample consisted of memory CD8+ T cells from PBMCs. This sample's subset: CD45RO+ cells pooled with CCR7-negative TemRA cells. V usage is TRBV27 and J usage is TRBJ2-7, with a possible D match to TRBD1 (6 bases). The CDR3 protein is CASSFTGSQYEQYF. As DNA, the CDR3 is TGTGCCAGCAGTTTCACAGGGTCTCAGTACGAGCAGTACTTC.